The 17 T cell receptor beta chains reported below all come from one sample, sequenced in a study of early T cells in non-severe SARS-CoV-2 infection. A single record per CDR3 protein comes from TCRdb applying MiXCR to the 5' RACE reads. Counted here are 90,000 to 100,000 distinct CDR3 sequences, roughly an eighth occurring once; the ten biggest clones make up around 2.5%. Input material: whole blood. The receptors come from an adult who was a healthcare worker with PCR-confirmed SARS-CoV-2 infection or an uninfected control (not recorded which).

The genes are TRBV4-1 and TRBJ1-1; no definite D call. Between the trimmed V and J ends, which lost 3 bases and 1 base, there was a span of 12 bases. CDR1 is MGHRA and CDR2 is YSYEKL in the germline V gene. The CDR3 contains 15 residues. The CDR3: CASSQIRHWNTEAFF. CDR3 bases: TGCGCCAGCAGCCAGATCCGACACTGGAACACTGAAGCTTTCTTT.

About this clonotype: A much bigger clone sits one base away, suggesting this may be a read error. The chain couples TRBV4-1 to TRBJ2-1, with 12 positions matching TRBD2. The germline V gene encodes CDR1 MGHRA and CDR2 YSYEKL. The CDR3 is made up of 14 amino acids. CDR3 coding DNA: TGCCCCAGCAGCCGAGGACTAGCGGGGAATGAGCAGTTCTTC. Translated, it gives CPSSRGLAGNEQFF.

The chain combines TRBV28 with TRBJ1-1; maybe TRBD1 (6 bases). Trimming left V 6 bases short and J 1 base short, with 15 bases between. The CDR3 is 15 amino acids. CDR1 is MDHEN, CDR2 SYDVKM, per germline. The CDR3 DNA sequence: TGTGCCAGCAGCTCCCGGGGGCGGGCGAACACTGAAGCTTTCTTT. Protein: CASSSRGRANTEAFF.

CDR3 protein: CATAVGTGANVLTF. In nucleotides, the CDR3 is TGTGCCACGGCCGTCGGTACTGGGGCCAACGTCCTGACTTTC. The chain employs TRBV24-1 and TRBJ2-6; D not resolved. In germline, CDR1 is KGHDR, CDR2 SFDVKD. The CDR3 runs 14 residues. V lost 10 bases and J lost 2, with 11 bases in between.

In this sample, this clonotype turned up many times. The CDR3 DNA reads TGCAGTGCAACGGGGGGGGGCGCGAATGAAAAACTGTTTTTT. It translates to CSATGGGANEKLFF. This rearrangement joins TRBV20-1 to TRBJ1-4, with D possibly matching TRBD1 (6 bases). With 6 bases removed from V and 5 bases from J, the gap between germline ends came to 16 bases. This CDR3 comprises 14 residues. Germline lookup yields CDR1 DFQATT and CDR2 SNEGSKA (reference sequence).

This clonotype is labeled as medium-sized (0.01 to 0.1%). The chain employs TRBV28 and TRBJ2-7, with a weak D call TRBD1 (6 bases). The CDR3 consists of 14 residues. The germline V gene has CDR1 MDHEN and CDR2 SYDVKM. Deletions cut 6 bases from V and 0 bases from J, with 12 bases between. In DNA, the CDR3 is TGTGCCAGCAGAAAACAGGGATTCTCCTACGAGCAGTACTTC. Translated, it gives CASRKQGFSYEQYF.

This clonotype occurred a few times. This chain joins TRBV15 and TRBJ1-4; a weak D match, TRBD1 (5 bases). The length of the CDR3 is 15 residues. CDR1 is LNHNV, CDR2 YYDKDF, per germline (reference sequence). The V end was cut by 1 base, the J end by 5 bases, with 11 bases between. CDR3 nucleotide sequence: TGTGCCACCAGCAGAGTAGGGGATGTGAATGAAAAACTGTTTTTT. Protein product: CATSRVGDVNEKLFF.

This clonotype was detected only a few times. The rearrangement uses TRBV5-1 and TRBJ2-1; 7 bases are a match to TRBD1. CDR3 size: 15 residues. Germline CDR1 is SGHRS and CDR2 is YFSETQ. Unmatched junction bases numbered 5, after V lost 3 bases and J lost 2 bases. The CDR3 DNA is TGCGCCAGCAGCTACACAGGGGACCCCTACAATGAGCAGTTCTTC. Translated: CASSYTGDPYNEQFF.

The chain joins TRBV9 to TRBJ2-1, with 8 nucleotides matching TRBD2. Looked up from germline, CDR1 is SGDLS and CDR2 is YYNGEE. J gave up 3 bases and V 6 bases, and 11 bases lay outside the gene matches. This CDR3 contains 16 residues. CDR3 DNA sequence: TGTGCCAGCACCGGGGGGGCTTCTCCTTACTACAATGAGCAGTTCTTC. The encoded protein is CASTGGASPYYNEQFF.

The rearrangement joins TRBV5-4 to TRBJ2-7, with D tentatively TRBD2 (6 bases). This CDR3 has 13 residues. Trimming left V 4 bases short and J 6 bases short, with 14 bases between. Germline loops: CDR1 SGHNT, CDR2 YYREEE (reference sequence). The CDR3 reads CASSLQLEGEQYF. As DNA, the CDR3 is TGTGCCAGCAGCCTCCAATTGGAGGGCGAGCAGTACTTC.

The CDR3 loop is CATSQEGNYGYTF. The DNA for the CDR3 is TGTGCCACCAGTCAGGAGGGAAACTATGGCTACACCTTC. The chain joins TRBV24-1 to TRBJ1-2, with unresolved D. Germline V lookup: CDR1 KGHDR, CDR2 SFDVKD. The CDR3 is made up of 13 amino acids. V was pared by 6 bases and J by 2 bases, with 9 bases between.

This clonotype occurred many times. V and J are TRBV7-9 and TRBJ2-7, with D tentatively TRBD1 or TRBD2 (6 bases each). There are 12 residues in the CDR3. V was cut by 8 bases and J by 0 bases, with 8 bases left in between. Germline V gene sequence: CDR1 SEHNR, CDR2 FQNEAQ (reference sequence). The CDR3 reads CASEGGSYEQYF. CDR3 nucleotide sequence: TGTGCCAGCGAGGGGGGCTCCTACGAGCAGTACTTC.

The table lists this clonotype with a few counts. The chain recombines TRBV7-9 with TRBJ1-3; D gene uncertain. The V end was cut by 10 bases, the J end by 0 bases, with 13 bases between. Per the germline V gene, CDR1 is SEHNR and CDR2 is FQNEAQ (reference sequence). The CDR3 totals 14 residues. This CDR3 reads CAIQTAASGNTIYF. The CDR3 coding sequence is TGTGCCATCCAGACGGCAGCCTCTGGAAACACCATATATTTT.

This clonotype was observed at least ten times. This sequence joins TRBV7-8 and TRBJ2-5; unclear D gene. Deletions cut 3 bases from V and 5 bases from J, with 10 bases between. CDR3 length equals 13 residues. CDR1 is SGHVS and CDR2 is FQNEAQ in the germline V gene. CDR3 sequence (DNA): TGTGCCAGCAGCTTGGACCCCCGGGAGACCCAGTACTTC. It translates to CASSLDPRETQYF.

This clonotype was seen repeatedly, ten times or more. This chain joins TRBV18 and TRBJ1-1, with D hard to call. CDR1 KGHSH and CDR2 LQKENI come from the germline V gene. The CDR3 extends over 13 amino acids. Between the trimmed V and J ends, which lost 4 bases and 3 bases, there was a span of 9 bases. For the CDR3, the DNA is TGTGCCAGCTCACAGGGCCGTGACACTGAAGCTTTCTTT. Translating gives CASSQGRDTEAFF.

The rearrangement joins TRBV2 to TRBJ1-2; D uncertain. The V end was cut by 3 bases, the J end by 9 bases, with 14 bases between. The germline V gene encodes CDR1 SNHLY and CDR2 FYNNEI. The CDR3 sequence is 13 residues long. The CDR3 sequence: CASSDGQQMRYTF. The CDR3 nucleotides are TGTGCCAGCAGTGATGGGCAGCAGATGCGCTACACCTTC.

This clonotype was seen ten or more times. This rearrangement joins TRBV5-1 to TRBJ2-5; TRBD2 might be the D (6 bases). V lost 4 bases and J lost 1, with 14 bases in between. There are 15 residues in the CDR3. Germline CDR1 and CDR2: SGHRS and YFSETQ. The CDR3 nucleotides are TGCGCCAGCAGCGTATCCGGGACTGCCCAAGAGACCCAGTACTTC. Translation gives CASSVSGTAQETQYF.